These 24 T cell receptor beta chains were sequenced from one sample in a study of T-cell reconstitution after alpha-beta-depleted transplantation in children. The authors prepared the TCRbeta library with unique molecular identifiers. In TCRdb, the PCR reads were re-called with MiXCR into one record per CDR3 protein. The sample shows 260,000 or so distinct CDR3 sequences, 12% of them seen only once. The sequenced sample was PBMCs from the stem cell graft donor, obtained from the stem cell graft. The receptors here all came from a human donor who donated a stem cell graft to a child with acute lymphoblastic leukemia.

There are many counts of this clonotype. This chain uses TRBV3-1 with TRBJ1-5; weak D call: TRBD1 (5 bases). V was cut by 4 bases and J by 7 bases, with 11 bases left in between. This CDR3 contains 13 residues. Germline CDR1 and CDR2: LGHDT and YNNKEL (reference sequence). The CDR3 here is CASSPKGFQPQHF. In DNA, the CDR3 is TGTGCCAGCAGCCCTAAGGGGTTCCAGCCCCAGCATTTT.

Ten or more counts support this clonotype. This chain connects TRBV29-1 to TRBJ2-7; 7 bases are a match to TRBD1. CDR1 SQVTM and CDR2 ANQGSEA come from the germline V gene. The CDR3 covers 12 residues. V dropped 7 bases and J dropped 3; count of bases not matched to a gene: 6. CDR3 loop: CSATHRGYEQYF. CDR3 nucleotide sequence: TGCAGCGCCACCCACAGGGGCTACGAGCAGTACTTC.

This clonotype was detected many times. This rearrangement joins TRBV20-1 to TRBJ2-2; no definite D call. Germline CDR1 and CDR2: DFQATT and SNEGSKA (reference sequence). The CDR3 length is 13 residues. The V gene lost 0 bases and the J gene lost 4 bases, with 6 bases spanning the gap. The CDR3 reads CSARDPTTGELFF. In DNA form, the CDR3 reads TGCAGTGCTAGAGACCCAACCACCGGGGAGCTGTTTTTT.

This chain uses TRBV20-1 with TRBJ2-3, with TRBD1 identical over 9 bases. The CDR3 spans 14 residues. Germline V CDR1 and CDR2: DFQATT, SNEGSKA (reference sequence). With V trimmed by 6 bases and J by 5 bases, 9 bases remained unmatched. In DNA form, the CDR3 reads TGCAGTGCCAAAGACAGGGGGTTTGGAGATACGCAGTATTTT. The encoded protein is CSAKDRGFGDTQYF.

The CDR3 DNA sequence: TGTGCCTGGAGATTGAAGTCTGTGACCGAACGTGAGCAGTTCTTC. Translated, it gives CAWRLKSVTEREQFF. This chain joins TRBV30 and TRBJ2-1; D unclear. CDR3 size: 15 residues. Trimming cost V 3 bases and J 9 bases, with 21 bases left between them. CDR1 is GTSNPN, CDR2 SVGIG, per germline (reference sequence).

This clonotype was seen at least ten times. The V call is TRBV10-3, the J call TRBJ2-2, with 7 bases matching TRBD1. Germline CDR1 is ENHRY and CDR2 is SYGVKD. The CDR3 length is 15 residues. Unmatched junction bases numbered 10, after V lost 10 bases and J lost 2 bases. The CDR3 DNA is TGTGCCACCATACCTACAGGGGACAACACCGGGGAGCTGTTTTTT. Its translation is CATIPTGDNTGELFF.

This clonotype has more than one count but fewer than ten. The V call is TRBV20-1, the J call TRBJ2-7; the D is unclear. Trimming took 3 bases from V and 3 from J, leaving 12 bases between them. Germline V gives CDR1 DFQATT, CDR2 SNEGSKA (reference sequence). The length of the CDR3 is 13 residues. As DNA, the CDR3 is TGCAGTGCTAGGCGCCGAACCCTCTACGAGCAGTACTTC. Its translation: CSARRRTLYEQYF.

This clonotype was detected ten times or more. The chain links TRBV6-2 or TRBV6-3 to TRBJ2-7, with D maybe TRBD2 (5 bases). CDR1 MNHEY and CDR2 SVGEGT come from the germline V gene. Deletions cut 1 base from V and 5 bases from J, with 12 bases between. This CDR3 region has 14 residues. The CDR3 loop reads CASSYWGAGNEQYF. For the CDR3, the DNA is TGTGCCAGCAGTTACTGGGGAGCCGGGAACGAGCAGTACTTC.

V usage is TRBV20-1 and J usage is TRBJ1-6, with D maybe TRBD1 (5 bases). V lost 4 bases and J 6 bases, leaving 10 bases between the germline ends. The CDR3 loop spans 13 amino acids. Germline V gene data show CDR1 as DFQATT and CDR2 as SNEGSKA (reference sequence). DNA of the CDR3: TGCAGTGCTAATAGGGGAGGTAATTCACCCCTCCACTTT. This sequence encodes CSANRGGNSPLHF.

This clonotype was seen many times. The chain has TRBV12-3 or TRBV12-4 and TRBJ2-3; possibly TRBD1 for D (6 bases). The CDR3 loop spans 14 amino acids. The germline V and J ends were trimmed by 6 bases and 6 bases, with 16 bases remaining between them. The chain's CDR3 is CASSRDRRLDTQYF. The CDR3, as DNA: TGTGCCAGCAGCCGTGACAGGCGGTTGGATACGCAGTATTTT.

This clonotype was observed many times. This chain links TRBV7-9 with TRBJ2-7, with D perhaps matching TRBD1 or TRBD2 (6 bases each). Per germline, CDR1 SEHNR and CDR2 FQNEAQ (reference sequence). The CDR3 runs 16 residues. V was cut by 5 bases and J by 6 bases, with 23 bases left in between. CDR3 sequence (DNA): TGTGCCAGCAGCCAAGTGGGGGGCAATGGAATACGCGAGCAGTACTTC. Protein: CASSQVGGNGIREQYF. Based on the CDR3 plus reference TRBV7-9 and TRBJ2-7, the full variable domain is DTGVSQNPRHKITKRGQNVTFRCDPISEHNRLYWYRQTLGQGPEFLTYFQNEAQLEKSRLLSDRFSAERPKGSFSTLEIQRTEQGDSAMYLCASSQVGGNGIREQYFGPGTRLTVT.

This clonotype was seen ten or more times. J is TRBJ1-1 and V is TRBV25-1; a weak D match, TRBD1 (6 bases). V was trimmed by 0 bases and J by 4 bases, leaving 12 bases between them. This CDR3 spans 15 amino acids. CDR1 is MGHDK, CDR2 SYGVNS, per germline. Written as DNA, the CDR3 is TGTGCCAGCAGTGAATATGGTGCAGGGGTCACTGAAGCTTTCTTT. Amino acids: CASSEYGAGVTEAFF.

This sequence joins TRBV13 and TRBJ2-1, with 12 bases lining up with TRBD1. The germline V gene has CDR1 PRHDT and CDR2 FYEKMQ (reference sequence). This CDR3 spans 18 amino acids. The junction had 17 bases not matched to a gene; V was cut back by 5 bases and J by 9 bases. The CDR3 spells CASSHSGTGGWAGTEQFF. CDR3 DNA: TGTGCCAGCAGCCATTCCGGGACAGGGGGCTGGGCCGGGACTGAGCAGTTCTTC.

The table lists this clonotype with many counts. The chain recombines TRBV29-1 with TRBJ1-1; D possibly corresponds to TRBD1 (6 bases). The CDR3 has 16 amino acids. From germline, CDR1 is SQVTM and CDR2 ANQGSEA. The CDR3, as DNA: TGCAGTGCGACTGGAACGGGAGGACAGATGAACACTGAAGCTTTCTTT. Its translation is CSATGTGGQMNTEAFF.

The table lists this clonotype with many counts. V is TRBV12-3 or TRBV12-4 and J is TRBJ2-2, with TRBD1 identical over 10 bases. The CDR3 extends over 14 amino acids. The junction had 9 bases not matched to a gene; V was cut back by 5 bases and J by 12 bases. The CDR3 is CASSGDRQGAKLFF. The CDR3 coding sequence is TGTGCCAGCAGTGGGGATCGACAGGGGGCTAAGCTGTTTTTT.

This clonotype occurred many times. The CDR3 sequence is CASTGQVRNQPQHF. CDR3 DNA sequence: TGTGCCAGCACCGGACAGGTACGCAATCAGCCCCAGCATTTT. This sequence joins TRBV6-1 and TRBJ1-5; 7 bases agree with TRBD1. Germline CDR1 MNHNS, CDR2 SASEGT. This CDR3 has 14 amino acids. V trimming: 7 bases; J trimming: 2 bases; junction bases outside the gene matches: 5.

This clonotype was seen a handful of times. The genes are TRBV7-9 and TRBJ1-3, with D unclear. The length of the CDR3 is 17 residues. Germline CDR1 reads SEHNR; CDR2 reads FQNEAQ (reference sequence). V lost 5 bases and J 0 bases, leaving 17 bases between the germline ends. CDR3 loop: CASSPAAYSPSGNTIYF. CDR3 coding DNA: TGTGCCAGCAGCCCCGCGGCTTACTCACCCTCTGGAAACACCATATATTTT.

This clonotype showed up many times. The genes are TRBV4-3 and TRBJ1-2; a possible D gene is TRBD1 (5 bases). Trimming shortened V by 0 bases and J by 4 bases, and 9 bases separated the two germline ends. CDR3 length: 14 residues. From germline, CDR1 is LGHNA and CDR2 YSLEER. The CDR3 nucleotides are TGCGCCAGCAGCCAAGATCAAGGGACCTATGGCTACACCTTC. Translating it yields CASSQDQGTYGYTF.

This clonotype was seen repeatedly, ten times or more. This chain connects TRBV20-1 to TRBJ2-1; TRBD2 agrees at 13 bases. With V trimmed by 6 bases and J by 0 bases, 2 bases remained unmatched. The CDR3 is 15 amino acids. From germline, CDR1 is DFQATT and CDR2 SNEGSKA (reference sequence). The CDR3, as DNA: TGCAGTGCGGGGACTAGCGGGGTCTCCTACAATGAGCAGTTCTTC. This codes for CSAGTSGVSYNEQFF.

This clonotype was detected a few times. The chain uses TRBV10-3 and TRBJ2-3; either TRBD1 or TRBD2 may supply D (5 bases each). The V gene's germline CDR1 is ENHRY and CDR2 SYGVKD. Trimming pared 3 bases from V and 10 bases from J, leaving 14 bases between. CDR3 length: 13 amino acids. In DNA form, the CDR3 reads TGTGCCATCAGTGATGATGTAAGGGACGCGCAGTATTTT. Amino acids: CAISDDVRDAQYF.

This clonotype was recorded at least ten times. The rearrangement links TRBV12-3 or TRBV12-4 to TRBJ1-1; D gene ambiguous. V was pared by 6 bases and J by 2 bases, with 7 bases between. This CDR3 is 12 amino acids long. The CDR3 nucleotides read TGTGCCAGCAGCCCTCACAACACTGAAGCTTTCTTT. This codes for CASSPHNTEAFF.

V and J are TRBV6-2 or TRBV6-3 and TRBJ1-5; a weak D match, TRBD1 (5 bases). V shed 6 bases and J shed 7 bases, with 10 bases lying between them. Germline V gene data show CDR1 as MNHEY and CDR2 as SVGEGT. The CDR3 runs to 12 residues. This chain's CDR3 is CASRTDTQPQHF. The CDR3 DNA sequence: TGTGCCAGCAGAACGGACACACAGCCCCAGCATTTT.

This clonotype has a count of ten or more. CDR3 sequence reads: CASSSGTGSTEAFF. Written as DNA, the CDR3 is TGTGCCAGCAGCTCCGGGACAGGGAGTACTGAAGCTTTCTTT. The chain combines TRBV3-1 with TRBJ1-1, with TRBD1 matching over 9 bases. The CDR3 length is 14 residues. Germline CDR1 and CDR2: LGHDT and YNNKEL (reference sequence). Trimming removed 5 bases from V and 5 bases from J; junction bases left unmatched: 6.

This clonotype was seen repeatedly, ten times or more. The chain is built from TRBV9 and TRBJ2-1; D gene ambiguous. V was cut by 3 bases and J by 9 bases, with 22 bases left in between. CDR3 length: 16 residues. Looked up from germline, CDR1 is SGDLS and CDR2 is YYNGEE. The CDR3 nucleotides are TGTGCCAGCAGCGAAGAATTCGGGCCTTCTCCTCTTGAGCAGTTCTTC. Encoded protein: CASSEEFGPSPLEQFF. The full variable domain, rest sourced from reference TRBV9 and TRBJ2-1, is DSGVTQTPKHLITATGQRVTLRCSPRSGDLSVYWYQQSLDQGLQFLIQYYNGEERAKGNILERFSAQQFPDLHSELNLSSLELGDSALYFCASSEEFGPSPLEQFFGPGTRLTVL.